The next 19 T cell receptor beta chains were all read from a single sample in a study of post-analysis software for immune sequencing data. Study results and limitations: When patients were compared with controls, roughly five TRBV segments were more frequent, TRBV5-6, TRBV5-1 and TRBV20-1 among them.

The antigens these receptors bind are not known. The library was made from cDNA and included unique molecular identifiers. TCRdb re-called the PCR reads through MiXCR, storing one row per CDR3 protein. The sample carries around 260,000 distinct CDR3 sequences, less than 40% recorded once. The sequenced sample was blood. Source of these receptors: a girl aged 10 to 17 with multiple sclerosis.

The chain recombines TRBV20-1 with TRBJ2-1; a possible D gene is TRBD2 (5 bases). The CDR3 length is 16 residues. CDR1 is DFQATT, CDR2 SNEGSKA, per germline (reference sequence). The V and J ends lost 6 bases and 8 bases respectively, with 26 bases between them. This CDR3 reads CSADAFRLASNDEQFF. In DNA, the CDR3 is TGCAGTGCCGACGCCTTTAGGTTGGCTAGCAACGATGAGCAGTTCTTC.

V gene TRBV5-1 combines with J gene TRBJ1-4; D unresolved. Trimming stripped 3 bases from V and 5 bases from J, with 14 bases between. Germline V gene data show CDR1 as SGHRS and CDR2 as YFSETQ. The CDR3 spans 15 residues. The CDR3 region has the DNA TGCGCCAGCAGCTATATCGCAGGCAAAAATGAAAAACTGTTTTTT. This codes for CASSYIAGKNEKLFF.

The sample holds a few counts of this clonotype. The V call is TRBV3-1, the J call TRBJ2-1; TRBD2 aligns across 10 bases. CDR1 is LGHDT, CDR2 YNNKEL, per germline (reference sequence). The J segment lost 1 base and the V segment lost 1 base, leaving 13 bases of the junction unmatched. The CDR3 loop spans 20 amino acids. For the CDR3, the DNA is TGTGCCAGCAGCCAAGTCGGACTAGCGGTCGTAACTGCTTCCTACAATGAGCAGTTCTTC. Residues: CASSQVGLAVVTASYNEQFF.

The chain links TRBV20-1 to TRBJ1-5; tentative D call: TRBD1 (5 bases). With 1 base removed from V and 3 bases from J, the gap between germline ends came to 7 bases. Germline V CDR1 and CDR2: DFQATT, SNEGSKA (reference sequence). This CDR3 is built from 13 residues. CDR3: CSARVGDNQPQHF. The CDR3 region has the DNA TGCAGTGCTAGAGTGGGGGACAATCAGCCCCAGCATTTT.

This clonotype was counted many times. V usage is TRBV6-6 and J usage is TRBJ1-4; no clear D. The CDR3 is made up of 14 amino acids. The V and J ends lost 4 bases and 7 bases respectively, with 13 bases between them. The germline gives CDR1 MNHNY, CDR2 SVGAGI (reference sequence). CDR3 protein: CASSLSGFGEKLFF. In DNA, the CDR3 is TGTGCCAGCAGTTTAAGCGGTTTTGGTGAAAAACTGTTTTTT.

This clonotype was seen ten or more times. This sequence joins TRBV5-1 and TRBJ1-2, with TRBD1 matching 7 bases. V was clipped by 3 bases and J by 7 bases; unmatched bases: 3. From germline, CDR1 is SGHRS and CDR2 YFSETQ. This CDR3 is 12 amino acids long. The DNA of the CDR3 is TGCGCCAGCAGCTCGGACAGGCGTGGCTACACCTTC. Protein sequence: CASSSDRRGYTF.

V gene TRBV13 combines with J gene TRBJ1-2, with 9 bases fitting TRBD1. V dropped 3 bases and J dropped 8; count of bases not matched to a gene: 7. CDR1 is PRHDT, CDR2 FYEKMQ, per germline (reference sequence). The CDR3 extends over 14 amino acids. The CDR3 DNA follows: TGTGCCAGCAGCTTCGGACAGGGGAAGAGGGGCTACACCTTC. It codes for CASSFGQGKRGYTF. The full variable domain, in which reference TRBV13 and TRBJ1-2 provide the parts outside the CDR3, is AAGVIQSPRHLIKEKRETATLKCYPIPRHDTVYWYQQGPGQDPQFLISFYEKMQSDKGSIPDRFSAQQFSDYHSELNMSSLELGDSALYFCASSFGQGKRGYTFGSGTRLTVV.

This clonotype has only a few counts. This chain links TRBV6-2 or TRBV6-3 with TRBJ2-3; D unresolved. The CDR3 length is 13 residues. CDR1 is MNHEY and CDR2 is SVGEGT in the germline V gene. Trimming removed 7 bases at V and 6 bases at J, with 14 bases between. The CDR3 is CASTNAIRDTQYF. For the CDR3, the DNA is TGTGCCAGCACCAATGCGATCAGGGATACGCAGTATTTT.

This sequence joins TRBV4-2 and TRBJ2-6; D ambiguous. This CDR3 is 17 amino acids long. V lost 0 bases and J lost 1, with 10 bases in between. Looked up from germline, CDR1 is LGHNA and CDR2 is YNFKEQ. The CDR3 DNA sequence: TGTGCCAGCAGCCAAGAATTAGCAAGTTCTGGGGCCAACGTCCTGACTTTC. It encodes CASSQELASSGANVLTF.

Many counts were recorded for this clonotype. V gene TRBV24-1 combines with J gene TRBJ2-5, with 8 bases identical to TRBD2. V dropped 6 bases and J dropped 2; count of bases not matched to a gene: 7. The CDR3 totals 15 residues. In germline, CDR1 is KGHDR, CDR2 SFDVKD. CDR3 sequence reads: CATSSSSGRQETQYF. The CDR3 coding sequence is TGTGCCACCAGTTCCTCTAGCGGGCGTCAAGAGACCCAGTACTTC.

This clonotype was seen many times. The V call is TRBV4-1, the J call TRBJ2-2, with D perhaps matching TRBD2 (6 bases). The CDR3 contains 15 residues. Germline CDR1 is MGHRA and CDR2 is YSYEKL. V was pared by 5 bases and J by 0 bases, with 10 bases between. The CDR3 nucleotides read TGCGCCAGCAGCGCCGGGACTTCGAACACCGGGGAGCTGTTTTTT. Translated, it gives CASSAGTSNTGELFF.

The V and J genes are TRBV7-9 and TRBJ2-5, with TRBD1 matching 7 bases. The V segment lost 11 bases and the J segment 10 bases; nucleotides outside the gene matches: 10. The CDR3 length is 11 residues. Germline CDR1 SEHNR, CDR2 FQNEAQ (reference sequence). The CDR3 is CAADRDLYQYF. In DNA, the CDR3 is TGTGCCGCCGACAGGGACCTTTACCAGTACTTC. The full variable domain, rest sourced from reference TRBV7-9 and TRBJ2-5, is DTGVSQNPRHKITKRGQNVTFRCDPISEHNRLYWYRQTLGQGPEFLTYFQNEAQLEKSRLLSDRFSAERPKGSFSTLEIQRTEQGDSAMYLCAADRDLYQYFGPGTRLLVL.

This rearrangement joins TRBV10-3 to TRBJ2-3, with 8 bases fitting TRBD2. Germline lookup yields CDR1 ENHRY and CDR2 SYGVKD. J was trimmed by 8 bases and V by 3 bases; bases with no gene match: 7. This CDR3 region has 14 residues. CDR3 DNA: TGTGCCATCAGTGAAAGCGGGAGTGAGGGTACGCAGTATTTT. Encoded protein: CAISESGSEGTQYF.

The J gene is TRBJ1-1, the V gene TRBV20-1, with D maybe TRBD1 (5 bases). V gave up 0 bases and J gave up 1 base, with 21 bases separating them. Germline assignment: CDR1 DFQATT and CDR2 SNEGSKA (reference sequence). The CDR3 length is 18 residues. In nucleotides, the CDR3 is TGCAGTGCTAGAGATATCCGGGGGTTATCTCATGCGAACACTGAAGCTTTCTTT. This gives the protein CSARDIRGLSHANTEAFF.

This clonotype has a count of ten or more. The J gene is TRBJ2-6, the V gene TRBV7-9; 8 nucleotides line up with TRBD1. Trimming cost V 4 bases and J 3 bases; bases outside gene matches: 5. CDR1 and CDR2 (germline): SEHNR, FQNEAQ (reference sequence). CDR3 length: 16 amino acids. The CDR3 region has the DNA TGTGCCAGCAGCTGGTTCAGGGGGCGTGGGGCCAACGTCCTGACTTTC. This codes for CASSWFRGRGANVLTF.

This clonotype was seen ten or more times. The J gene is TRBJ2-3, the V gene TRBV29-1, with D possibly TRBD2 on 6 matching bases. The CDR3 totals 17 residues. Trimming took off 6 bases at V and 4 bases at J, with 26 bases between the two ends. In germline, CDR1 is SQVTM, CDR2 ANQGSEA. CDR3 sequence reads: CSVEREVGKGHADTQYF. The DNA of the CDR3 is TGCAGCGTAGAAAGGGAGGTGGGAAAAGGCCACGCAGATACGCAGTATTTT.

Only one count was recorded for this clonotype. One base away lies a much larger clone, so this may be a sequencing read error. The V call is TRBV2, the J call TRBJ2-1; 7 bases line up with TRBD1. V shed 8 bases, J shed 2 bases, and the junction held 24 bases outside the gene matches. Germline V lookup: CDR1 SNHLY, CDR2 FYNNEI. The CDR3 contains 20 residues. The CDR3 nucleotides are TGTGCCAGCCGGACAGGTTACGGAGCGGAACGGTCCAATACCTACAATGAGCAGTTCTTC. It codes for CASRTGYGAERSNTYNEQFF.

Ten or more counts support this clonotype. CDR3 DNA sequence: TGCAGTGCTGGGCACGGGGGGCATACTGAAGCTTTCTTT. Its translation: CSAGHGGHTEAFF. This chain connects TRBV20-1 to TRBJ1-1; TRBD1 might be the D (6 bases). The CDR3 runs 13 residues. Germline loops: CDR1 DFQATT, CDR2 SNEGSKA (reference sequence). Trimming left V 5 bases short and J 5 bases short, with 15 bases between.

This clonotype was seen repeatedly, ten times or more. The chain employs TRBV20-1 and TRBJ1-5, with a tentative D call TRBD1 (6 bases). This CDR3 has 12 amino acids. Trimming took off 4 bases at V and 4 bases at J, with 8 bases between the two ends. Germline assignment: CDR1 DFQATT and CDR2 SNEGSKA (reference sequence). CDR3 region: CSAKQGNQPQHF. In DNA, the CDR3 is TGCAGTGCTAAACAGGGAAATCAGCCCCAGCATTTT.